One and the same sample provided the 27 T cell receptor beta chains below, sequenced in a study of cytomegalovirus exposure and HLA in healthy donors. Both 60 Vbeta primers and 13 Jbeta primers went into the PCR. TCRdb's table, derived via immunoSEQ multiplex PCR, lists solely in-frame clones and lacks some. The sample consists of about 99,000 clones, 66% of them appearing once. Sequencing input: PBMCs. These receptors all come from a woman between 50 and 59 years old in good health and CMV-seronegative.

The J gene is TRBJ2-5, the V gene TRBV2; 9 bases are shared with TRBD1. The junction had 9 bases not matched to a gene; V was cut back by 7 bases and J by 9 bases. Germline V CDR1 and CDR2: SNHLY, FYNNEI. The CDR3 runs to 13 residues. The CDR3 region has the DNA TGTGCCAGCACTGGACAGGGGACCGGGGCCCAGTACTTC. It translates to CASTGQGTGAQYF.

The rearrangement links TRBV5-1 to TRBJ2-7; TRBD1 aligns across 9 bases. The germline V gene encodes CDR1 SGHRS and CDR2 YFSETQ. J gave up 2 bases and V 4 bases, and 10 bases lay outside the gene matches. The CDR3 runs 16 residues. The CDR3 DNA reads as TGCGCCAGCAGCCCGGAGGGGACAGGGAAGACCTACGAGCAGTACTTC. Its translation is CASSPEGTGKTYEQYF. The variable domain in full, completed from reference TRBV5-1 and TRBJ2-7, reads KAGVTQTPRYLIKTRGQQVTLSCSPISGHRSVSWYQQTPGQGLQFLFEYFSETQRNKGNFPGRFSGRQFSNSRSEMNVSTLELGDSALYLCASSPEGTGKTYEQYFGPGTRLTVT.

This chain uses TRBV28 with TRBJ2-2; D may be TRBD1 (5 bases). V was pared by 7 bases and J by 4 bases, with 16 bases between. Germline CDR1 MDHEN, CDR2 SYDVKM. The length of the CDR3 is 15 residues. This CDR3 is CASKGKGAITGELFF. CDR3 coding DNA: TGTGCCAGCAAAGGCAAAGGGGCCATCACCGGGGAGCTGTTTTTT.

CDR3 bases: TGTGCCAGCAGCCGTGGACAGGGGGCGTCTTCACCCCTCCACTTT. Its translation: CASSRGQGASSPLHF. The rearrangement joins TRBV11-2 to TRBJ1-6; 11 bases fit TRBD1. Per germline, CDR1 SGHAT and CDR2 FQNNGV. This CDR3 contains 15 residues. V shed 5 bases and J 9 bases; nucleotides not matched to a gene: 6.

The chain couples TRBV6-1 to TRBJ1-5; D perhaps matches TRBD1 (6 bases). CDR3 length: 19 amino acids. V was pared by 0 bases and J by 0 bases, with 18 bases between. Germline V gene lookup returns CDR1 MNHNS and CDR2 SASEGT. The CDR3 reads CASSEATGHRAYSNQPQHF. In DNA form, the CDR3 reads TGTGCCAGCAGTGAAGCTACGGGACACCGGGCTTATAGCAATCAGCCCCAGCATTTT.

In DNA, the CDR3 is TGCGCCAGCAGCGGAGGACAGGGGGCGGGGGAGCAGTACTTC. It encodes CASSGGQGAGEQYF. This chain uses TRBV5-1 with TRBJ2-7, with 11 bases fitting TRBD1. The junction had 7 bases not matched to a gene; V was cut back by 4 bases and J by 7 bases. The CDR3 runs 14 residues. Germline V gene data show CDR1 as SGHRS and CDR2 as YFSETQ.

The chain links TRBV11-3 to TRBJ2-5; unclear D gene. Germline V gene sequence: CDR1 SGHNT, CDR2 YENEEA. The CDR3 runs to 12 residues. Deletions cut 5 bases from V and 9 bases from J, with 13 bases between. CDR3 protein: CASSNIVEAQYF. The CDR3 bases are TGTGCCAGCAGCAACATAGTCGAGGCCCAGTACTTC.

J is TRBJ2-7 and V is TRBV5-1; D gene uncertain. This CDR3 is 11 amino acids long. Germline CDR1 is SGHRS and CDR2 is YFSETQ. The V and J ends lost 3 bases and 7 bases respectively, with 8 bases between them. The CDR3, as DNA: TGCGCCAGCAGCTCCCTCGTAGAGCAGTACTTC. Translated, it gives CASSSLVEQYF.

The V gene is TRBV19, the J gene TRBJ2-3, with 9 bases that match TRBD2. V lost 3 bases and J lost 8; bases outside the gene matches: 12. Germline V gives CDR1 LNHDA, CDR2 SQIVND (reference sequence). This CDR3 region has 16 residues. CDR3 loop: CASSIGGGIAGATQYF. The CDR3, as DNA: TGTGCCAGTAGTATCGGGGGGGGGATAGCGGGAGCTACGCAGTATTTT.

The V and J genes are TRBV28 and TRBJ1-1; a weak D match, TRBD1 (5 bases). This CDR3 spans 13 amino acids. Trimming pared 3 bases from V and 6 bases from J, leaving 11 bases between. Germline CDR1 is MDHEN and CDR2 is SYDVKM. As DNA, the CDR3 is TGTGCCAGCAGTTTCCGGGGGTTCCCTGAAGCTTTCTTT. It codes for CASSFRGFPEAFF.

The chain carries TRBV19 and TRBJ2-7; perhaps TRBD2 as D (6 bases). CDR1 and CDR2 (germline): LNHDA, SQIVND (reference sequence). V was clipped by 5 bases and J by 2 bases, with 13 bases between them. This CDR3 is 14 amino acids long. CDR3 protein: CASSLSGLTYEQYF. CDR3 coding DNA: TGTGCCAGTAGTCTTAGCGGTCTTACCTACGAGCAGTACTTC.

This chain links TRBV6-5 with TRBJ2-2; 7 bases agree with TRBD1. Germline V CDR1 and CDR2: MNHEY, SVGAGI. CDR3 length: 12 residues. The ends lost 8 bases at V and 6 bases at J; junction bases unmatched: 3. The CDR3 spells CASYRGPGELFF. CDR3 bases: TGTGCCAGCTACAGGGGACCCGGGGAGCTGTTTTTT.

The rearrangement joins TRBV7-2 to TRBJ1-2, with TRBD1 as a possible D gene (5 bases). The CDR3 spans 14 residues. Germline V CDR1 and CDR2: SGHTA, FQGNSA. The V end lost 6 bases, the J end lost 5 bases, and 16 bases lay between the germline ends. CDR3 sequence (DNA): TGTGCCAGCAGACCCTCCCTGACAGAGTATGGCTACACCTTC. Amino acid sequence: CASRPSLTEYGYTF. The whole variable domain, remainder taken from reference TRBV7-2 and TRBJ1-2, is GAGVSQSPSNKVTEKGKDVELRCDPISGHTALYWYRQSLGQGLEFLIYFQGNSAPDKSGLPSDRFSAERTGGSVSTLTIQRTQQEDSAVYLCASRPSLTEYGYTFGSGTRLTVV.

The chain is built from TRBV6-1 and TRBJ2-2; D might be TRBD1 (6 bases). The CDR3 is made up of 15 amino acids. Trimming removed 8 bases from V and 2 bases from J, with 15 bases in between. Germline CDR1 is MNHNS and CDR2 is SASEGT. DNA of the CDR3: TGTGCCAGCGCCGCCAGGGGATTTAACACCGGGGAGCTGTTTTTT. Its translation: CASAARGFNTGELFF.

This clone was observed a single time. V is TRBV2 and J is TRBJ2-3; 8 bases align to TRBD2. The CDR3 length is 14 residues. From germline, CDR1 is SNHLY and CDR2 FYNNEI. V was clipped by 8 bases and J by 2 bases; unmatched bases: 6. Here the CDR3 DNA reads TGTGCCAGCTTGCGCGGGGGGCCCACAGATACGCAGTATTTT. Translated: CASLRGGPTDTQYF.

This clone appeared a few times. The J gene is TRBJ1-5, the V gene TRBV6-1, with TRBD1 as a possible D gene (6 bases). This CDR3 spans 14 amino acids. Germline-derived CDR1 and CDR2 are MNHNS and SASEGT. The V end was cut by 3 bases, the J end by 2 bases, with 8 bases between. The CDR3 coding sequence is TGTGCCAGCAGTGAGAGACAGGGCAATCAGCCCCAGCATTTT. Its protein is CASSERQGNQPQHF.

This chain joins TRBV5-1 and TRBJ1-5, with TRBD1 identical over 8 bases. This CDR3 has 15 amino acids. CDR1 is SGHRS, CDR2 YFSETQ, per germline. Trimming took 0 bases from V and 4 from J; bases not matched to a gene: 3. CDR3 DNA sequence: TGCGCCAGCAGCTTGGCGACAGGGGAAAATCAGCCCCAGCATTTT. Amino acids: CASSLATGENQPQHF.

Here the CDR3 DNA reads TGTGCCAGCAGTTCCGACAGGGACAGCTCCTACGAGCAGTACTTC. As protein: CASSSDRDSSYEQYF. The rearrangement links TRBV6-5 to TRBJ2-7, with 7 bases matching TRBD1. The CDR3 contains 15 residues. The germline V gene has CDR1 MNHEY and CDR2 SVGAGI. V dropped 4 bases and J dropped 0; count of bases not matched to a gene: 6.

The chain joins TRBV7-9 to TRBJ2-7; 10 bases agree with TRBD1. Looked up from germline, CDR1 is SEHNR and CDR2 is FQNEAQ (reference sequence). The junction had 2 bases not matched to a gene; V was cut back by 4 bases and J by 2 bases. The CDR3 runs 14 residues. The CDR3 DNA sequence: TGTGCCAGCAGCTCCGGACAGGGGGCCTACGAGCAGTACTTC. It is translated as CASSSGQGAYEQYF.

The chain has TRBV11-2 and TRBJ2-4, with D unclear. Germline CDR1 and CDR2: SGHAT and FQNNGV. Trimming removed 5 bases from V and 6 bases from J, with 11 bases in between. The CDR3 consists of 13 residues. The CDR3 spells CASSLRMGNIQYF. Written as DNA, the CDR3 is TGTGCCAGCAGCCTCAGGATGGGAAACATTCAGTACTTC.

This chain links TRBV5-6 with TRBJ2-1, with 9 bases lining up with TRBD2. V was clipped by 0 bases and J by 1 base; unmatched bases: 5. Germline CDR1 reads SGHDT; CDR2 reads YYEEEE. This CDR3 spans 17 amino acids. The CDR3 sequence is CASSLARGGVSYNEQFF. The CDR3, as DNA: TGTGCCAGCAGCTTGGCTCGCGGGGGGGTTTCCTACAATGAGCAGTTCTTC.

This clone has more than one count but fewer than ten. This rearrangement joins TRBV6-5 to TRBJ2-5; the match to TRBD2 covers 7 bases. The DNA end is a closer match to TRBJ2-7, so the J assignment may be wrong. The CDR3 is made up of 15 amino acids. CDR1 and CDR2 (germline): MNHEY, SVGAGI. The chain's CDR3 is CASSFQAGIINEQYF. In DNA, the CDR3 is TGTGCCAGCAGTTTTCAAGCGGGAATAATTAACGAGCAGTACTTC.

CDR3 DNA sequence: TGTGCCACCAGCAGAGATTCTTTGGCGGTCCCTTTCGATACGCAGTATTTT. This sequence encodes CATSRDSLAVPFDTQYF. The rearrangement links TRBV15 to TRBJ2-3; D uncertain. CDR1 is LNHNV, CDR2 YYDKDF, per germline (reference sequence). This CDR3 comprises 17 residues. Trimming took off 0 bases at V and 6 bases at J, with 19 bases between the two ends. The entire variable domain, with the rest obtained from reference TRBV15 and TRBJ2-3, is as follows: DAMVIQNPRYQVTQFGKPVTLSCSQTLNHNVMYWYQQKSSQAPKLLFHYYDKDFNNEADTPDNFQSRRPNTSFCFLDIRSPGLGDTAMYLCATSRDSLAVPFDTQYFGPGTRLTVL.

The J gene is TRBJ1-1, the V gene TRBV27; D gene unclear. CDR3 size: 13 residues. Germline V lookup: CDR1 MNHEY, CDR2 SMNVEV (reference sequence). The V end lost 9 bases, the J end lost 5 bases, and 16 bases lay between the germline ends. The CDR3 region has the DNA TGTGCCAGTTCAATTGATTCGGGGACTGAAGCTTTCTTT. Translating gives CASSIDSGTEAFF.

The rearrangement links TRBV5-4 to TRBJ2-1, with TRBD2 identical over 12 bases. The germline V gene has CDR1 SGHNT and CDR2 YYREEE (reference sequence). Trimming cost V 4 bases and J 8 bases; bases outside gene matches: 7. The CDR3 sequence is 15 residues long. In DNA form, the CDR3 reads TGTGCCAGCAGCCTATCTAGCGGGAGGGCCTATGAGCAGTTCTTC. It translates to CASSLSSGRAYEQFF.

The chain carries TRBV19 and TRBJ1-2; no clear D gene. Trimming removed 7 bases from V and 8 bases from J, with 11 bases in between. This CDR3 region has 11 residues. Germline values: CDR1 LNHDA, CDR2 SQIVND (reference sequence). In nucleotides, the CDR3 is TGTGCCAGTAAAGCACCTCGGGGCTACACCTTC. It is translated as CASKAPRGYTF.

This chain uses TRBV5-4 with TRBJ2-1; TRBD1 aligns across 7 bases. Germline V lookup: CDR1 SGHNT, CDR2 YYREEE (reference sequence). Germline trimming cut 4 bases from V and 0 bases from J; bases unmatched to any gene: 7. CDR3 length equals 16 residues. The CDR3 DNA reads TGTGCCAGCAGCGAGGGACAGCTCAGCTCCTACAATGAGCAGTTCTTC. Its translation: CASSEGQLSSYNEQFF.